This TCR beta chain is from a study of blood T cell repertoires in COVID-19. About the study: Collection of acute and convalescent COVID-19 samples took place in the United States, Italy and Spain. From T cells, B-cell-depleted T cells, or PBMCs came the material, which was cDNA or gDNA.

Per the study methods: Reference gene primer amplification gave nucleated cell count estimates. Produced via immunoSEQ multiplex PCR; TCRdb's table is partial and in-frame only. Clone size and V and J calls were adopted from that table, with D and trimming inferred from the DNA. The sample has 100,000 or so clones, 75% to 90% seen once. CDR1 is MNHNY, CDR2 SVGAGI, per germline (reference sequence). The CDR3 covers 16 residues. Trimming removed 2 bases from V and 2 bases from J, with 16 bases in between. The chain is built from TRBV6-6 and TRBJ2-7; a weak D match, TRBD2 (6 bases). The sequence came from a human donor in a cohort sampled during active COVID-19. Material: peripheral blood. CDR3 DNA sequence: TGTGCCAGCAGTTACGCGGTGGCGGGACGGCCCTACGAGCAGTACTTC. Translating it yields CASSYAVAGRPYEQYF.